This entry lists 19 T cell receptor beta chains sequenced from one sample in a study of OX40 agonist ivuxolimab in advanced cancers. Using immunoSEQ multiplex PCR, the repertoire was profiled, and TCRdb retains in-frame clones only, with some absent. The sample holds about 48,000 clones, 80% to 95% seen once. This material consisted of CD4+ or CD8+ T cells sorted from blood, taken in a trial of the OX40 agonist ivuxolimab. These receptors were obtained from an adult with an advanced solid tumor such as melanoma, head and neck, liver or kidney cancer.

There are a few counts of this clone. The chain uses TRBV19 and TRBJ2-7, with TRBD1 as a possible D gene (6 bases). Looked up from germline, CDR1 is LNHDA and CDR2 is SQIVND (reference sequence). V was trimmed by 9 bases and J by 1 base, leaving 13 bases between them. The CDR3 contains 13 residues. CDR3 loop: CARENGQSYEQYV. CDR3 coding DNA: TGTGCCAGAGAGAATGGACAGTCCTACGAGCAGTACGTC.

J is TRBJ1-1 and V is TRBV27, with D possibly matching TRBD1 (6 bases). This CDR3 has 13 residues. Germline CDR1 and CDR2: MNHEY and SMNVEV (reference sequence). Trimming cost V 7 bases and J 1 base, with 10 bases left between them. The CDR3 bases are TGTGCCAGCATGCTAGGGGGGAACACTGAAGCTTTCTTT. Amino acid sequence: CASMLGGNTEAFF.

The rearrangement links TRBV4-1 to TRBJ1-5; D not certain. Trimming cost V 0 bases and J 7 bases, with 13 bases left between them. The CDR3 sequence is 15 residues long. Per germline, CDR1 MGHRA and CDR2 YSYEKL. Here the CDR3 reads CASSQETGRRQPQHF. Written as DNA, the CDR3 is TGCGCCAGCAGCCAAGAAACCGGCAGGCGGCAGCCCCAGCATTTT.

The rearrangement links TRBV7-6 to TRBJ2-2; perhaps TRBD1 as D (6 bases). CDR3 size: 13 residues. Trimming cost V 5 bases and J 3 bases, with 7 bases left between them. The V gene's germline CDR1 is SGHVS and CDR2 FNYEAQ. DNA of the CDR3: TGTGCCAGCAGCCACAGGGACACCGGGGAGCTGTTTTTT. Translating gives CASSHRDTGELFF. Filled out from reference TRBV7-6 and TRBJ2-2, the complete variable domain reads GAGVSQSPRYKVTKRGQDVALRCDPISGHVSLYWYRQALGQGPEFLTYFNYEAQQDKSGLPNDRFSAERPEGSISTLTIQRTEQRDSAMYRCASSHRDTGELFFGEGSRLTVL.

The chain employs TRBV11-3 and TRBJ2-1, with 8 bases aligning to TRBD2. V trimming: 0 bases; J trimming: 6 bases; junction bases outside the gene matches: 7. CDR3 length: 16 residues. CDR1 is SGHNT, CDR2 YENEEA, per germline. The DNA for the CDR3 is TGTGCCAGCAGCTTAGATCGACGGGGGGGCCTCAATGAGCAGTTCTTC. Its protein is CASSLDRRGGLNEQFF.

The J gene is TRBJ1-1, the V gene TRBV25-1; unclear D gene. This CDR3 has 16 residues. The V gene lost 3 bases and the J gene lost 3 bases, with 17 bases spanning the gap. Per the germline V gene, CDR1 is MGHDK and CDR2 is SYGVNS. The CDR3 reads CASSDRATPGDTEAFF. The CDR3 nucleotides are TGTGCCAGCAGTGACCGGGCCACCCCTGGGGACACTGAAGCTTTCTTT.

The chain combines TRBV19 with TRBJ2-6, with D possibly being TRBD2 (5 bases). Trimming left V 1 base short and J 0 bases short, with 7 bases between. The germline V gene encodes CDR1 LNHDA and CDR2 SQIVND (reference sequence). The CDR3 has 16 amino acids. The CDR3, as DNA: TGTGCCAGTAGTATAGCAGCGGACTCTGGGGCCAACGTCCTGACTTTC. Residues: CASSIAADSGANVLTF.

J is TRBJ1-3 and V is TRBV6-6; D not resolved. V was shortened by 2 bases and J by 4 bases, with 3 bases between the two germline ends. This CDR3 is 12 amino acids long. CDR1 is MNHNY and CDR2 is SVGAGI in the germline V gene (reference sequence). The CDR3 region has the DNA TGTGCCAGCAGTTACGAGGGAAACACCATATATTTT. The encoded protein is CASSYEGNTIYF.

This clone was seen a few times. Other DNA sequences in this sample translate to the same CDR3. The chain couples TRBV30 to TRBJ2-7; a weak D match, TRBD1 (6 bases). Germline V gene lookup returns CDR1 GTSNPN and CDR2 SVGIG (reference sequence). The length of the CDR3 is 14 residues. The V end was cut by 3 bases, the J end by 2 bases, with 14 bases between. CDR3 bases: TGTGCCTGGAGCACAGGGCAGGGTACCTACGAGCAGTACTTC. Translation: CAWSTGQGTYEQYF.

CDR3 region: CASSMQGYNSNQPQHF. CDR3 in DNA: TGTGCCAGTAGTATGCAGGGGTACAATAGCAATCAGCCCCAGCATTTT. The genes are TRBV19 and TRBJ1-5; possibly TRBD1 for D (6 bases). The CDR3 extends over 16 amino acids. Germline CDR1 LNHDA, CDR2 SQIVND (reference sequence). The V end lost 3 bases, the J end lost 0 bases, and 12 bases lay between the germline ends.

The chain is built from TRBV6-5 and TRBJ1-4; D might be TRBD1 (5 bases). V was pared by 4 bases and J by 8 bases, with 11 bases between. This CDR3 contains 13 residues. The germline gives CDR1 MNHEY, CDR2 SVGAGI. The CDR3 is CASSSQGGEKLFF. Written as DNA, the CDR3 is TGTGCCAGCAGTTCTCAGGGTGGCGAAAAACTGTTTTTT.

The chain carries TRBV19 and TRBJ2-1; maybe TRBD1 (5 bases). The germline gives CDR1 LNHDA, CDR2 SQIVND (reference sequence). V lost 3 bases, J lost 9 bases, and 12 bases lay in between. CDR3 length: 13 residues. CDR3 sequence (DNA): TGTGCCAGTAGTATTCAGGGTGAGCGTGAGCAGTTCTTC. It is translated as CASSIQGEREQFF.

The rearrangement joins TRBV28 to TRBJ1-5, with 10 bases identical to TRBD1. V lost 6 bases and J lost 5; bases outside the gene matches: 13. The germline gives CDR1 MDHEN, CDR2 SYDVKM. This CDR3 contains 17 residues. In DNA form, the CDR3 reads TGTGCCAGCAGATCCCCTCCCCGGACAGGGGGAGATCAGCCCCAGCATTTT. It translates to CASRSPPRTGGDQPQHF.

The J gene is TRBJ2-7, the V gene TRBV30, with a weak D call TRBD1 (5 bases). The length of the CDR3 is 16 residues. Trimming pared 3 bases from V and 5 bases from J, leaving 23 bases between. Per the germline V gene, CDR1 is GTSNPN and CDR2 is SVGIG (reference sequence). CDR3 protein: CAWSTGFLGAVDEQYF. Here the CDR3 DNA reads TGTGCCTGGAGCACCGGCTTTCTTGGGGCGGTCGACGAGCAGTACTTC.

V and J are TRBV4-1 and TRBJ1-5; D may be TRBD1 (5 bases). Trimming cost V 2 bases and J 0 bases, with 14 bases left between them. The CDR3 runs 17 residues. Germline values: CDR1 MGHRA, CDR2 YSYEKL. The CDR3 DNA sequence: TGCGCCAGCAGCCAATTAACAGGAGTTTATAGCAATCAGCCCCAGCATTTT. Translating gives CASSQLTGVYSNQPQHF.

This clone was seen once. The junction and the germline gene differ at one end; a read error may be behind it. This chain uses TRBV18 with TRBJ2-1; 11 bases map to TRBD2. The CDR3 totals 17 residues. In germline, CDR1 is KGHSH, CDR2 LQKENI. For the CDR3, the DNA is TGTGCCAGCTCATCACCTAGCGGGGGGCAGCGAGACAATGAGCAGTTCTTC. It codes for CASSSPSGGQRDNEQFF.

This clone was recorded only once. The chain links TRBV5-6 to TRBJ1-5, with D possibly being TRBD1 (6 bases). Per germline, CDR1 SGHDT and CDR2 YYEEEE. V lost 0 bases to trimming and J lost 2 bases, with 12 bases between them. CDR3 length: 16 amino acids. The CDR3 region has the DNA TGTGCCAGCAGCTTGGGTGGGGGCTTGGGCAATCAGCCCCAGCATTTT. Translated, it gives CASSLGGGLGNQPQHF.

The chain has TRBV18 and TRBJ2-7; TRBD1 or TRBD2 may be the D gene (6 bases each). V dropped 5 bases and J dropped 7 bases, with 12 bases sitting between them. This CDR3 region has 12 residues. In germline, CDR1 is KGHSH, CDR2 LQKENI. The CDR3: CASSEGGREQYV. CDR3 coding DNA: TGTGCCAGCTCAGAGGGGGGACGGGAGCAGTACGTC.

This chain connects TRBV19 to TRBJ2-7; D not certain. Trimming removed 3 bases at V and 2 bases at J, with 11 bases between. The CDR3 runs to 14 residues. Germline values: CDR1 LNHDA, CDR2 SQIVND (reference sequence). Here the CDR3 reads CASSMADGTYEQYF. The CDR3 coding sequence is TGTGCCAGTAGTATGGCGGACGGAACCTACGAGCAGTACTTC. Using reference TRBV19 and TRBJ2-7 for the parts outside the CDR3, the full variable domain is DGGITQSPKYLFRKEGQNVTLSCEQNLNHDAMYWYRQDPGQGLRLIYYSQIVNDFQKGDIAEGYSVSREKKESFPLTVTSAQKNPTAFYLCASSMADGTYEQYFGPGTRLTVT.